This T cell receptor beta chain was profiled in a study of vaccination and CD4 T cells after COVID-19. Concerning this clonotype itself: Its matching antigen is unknown.

Sequenced with the Oncomine TCR Beta short-read assay was DNA taken from cultured CD4+ T cells. MiXCR was run by TCRdb on the PCR reads, yielding one entry per CDR3 protein. The data hold about 14,000 distinct CDR3 sequences, with under 55% observed a single time. Sample treatment: 10-day PBMC culture with coronavirus spike peptide pools or control peptides (ViraFEST assay). T cells were expanded with peptide pools, and expanded clonotypes were identified by TCR sequencing. The CDR3 covers 15 residues. The V end was cut by 6 bases, the J end by 0 bases, with 15 bases between. The germline gives CDR1 DFQATT, CDR2 SNEGSKA (reference sequence).

The V and J genes are TRBV20-1 and TRBJ2-4; unclear D gene. The TCR sequence derives from a human donor who had recovered from COVID-19. Input material: CD4+ T cells from blood, cultured in vitro. CDR3 DNA: TGCAGTGCCCCTCAGGCGGCAGGAGCCAAAAACATTCAGTACTTC. Protein: CSAPQAAGAKNIQYF.